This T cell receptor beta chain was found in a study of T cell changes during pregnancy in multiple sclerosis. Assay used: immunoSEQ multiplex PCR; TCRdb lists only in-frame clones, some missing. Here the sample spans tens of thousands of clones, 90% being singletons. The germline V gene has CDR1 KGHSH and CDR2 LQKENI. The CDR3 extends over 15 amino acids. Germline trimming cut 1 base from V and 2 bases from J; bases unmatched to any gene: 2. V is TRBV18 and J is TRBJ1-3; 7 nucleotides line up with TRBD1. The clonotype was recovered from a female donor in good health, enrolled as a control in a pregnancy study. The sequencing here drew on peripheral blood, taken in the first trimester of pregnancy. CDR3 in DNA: TGTGCCAGCTCACCACAGGGGGCAGCTGGAAACACCATATATTTT. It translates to CASSPQGAAGNTIYF. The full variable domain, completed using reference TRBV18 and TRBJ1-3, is NAGVMQNPRHLVRRRGQEARLRCSPMKGHSHVYWYRQLPEEGLKFMVYLQKENIIDESGMPKERFSAEFPKEGPSILRIQQVVRGDSAAYFCASSPQGAAGNTIYFGEGSWLTVV.